This T cell receptor beta chain was retrieved from a study of blood T cell repertoires in COVID-19. Study in general: Acute-phase and convalescent COVID-19 samples originated in the United States, Italy and Spain. PBMCs, B-cell-depleted T cells, or T cells provided the cDNA or gDNA that made up the material.

Using immunoSEQ multiplex PCR, the repertoire was profiled, and TCRdb retains in-frame clones only, with some absent. The data contain 56,000 or so clones, more than 90% of them singletons. This clone was detected once. V shed 2 bases and J shed 5 bases, with 14 bases lying between them. This CDR3 has 15 amino acids. The germline V gene encodes CDR1 MRHNA and CDR2 SNTAGT. V usage is TRBV6-4 and J usage is TRBJ2-3; D is perhaps TRBD2 (6 bases). Sample: peripheral blood. This receptor was identified in a man aged 50 or older with active COVID-19. The CDR3 sequence is CASSDAGGRGDTQYF. The CDR3 nucleotides read TGTGCCAGCAGTGACGCCGGGGGTCGCGGAGATACGCAGTATTTT.